This TCR beta chain was observed in a study of cytomegalovirus exposure and HLA in healthy donors. Regarding the study as a whole: Later analysis showed most CMV-associated TCR beta chains appearing HLA-restricted. Later examination showed HLA-associated TCR beta chains had greater clonal expansion than equally common others.

This clone was found a few times. The target antigen is unknown. The PCR employed 60 Vbeta primers together with 13 Jbeta primers. Sequenced by immunoSEQ multiplex PCR; TCRdb stores in-frame clones only, minus some. The sample holds some 130,000 clones; approximately 61% are singletons and the top ten take under 2%. Deletions cut 0 bases from V and 0 bases from J, with 15 bases between. Germline CDR1 reads MNHEY; CDR2 reads SMNVEV (reference sequence). The CDR3 has 18 residues. Sequencing was performed on PBMCs. The sequence was collected from a human donor in good health. The chain links TRBV27 to TRBJ2-1; unclear D gene. Here the CDR3 DNA reads TGTGCCAGCAGTTTATCGAGCCATATGGTGAGCTCCTACAATGAGCAGTTCTTC. It codes for CASSLSSHMVSSYNEQFF.